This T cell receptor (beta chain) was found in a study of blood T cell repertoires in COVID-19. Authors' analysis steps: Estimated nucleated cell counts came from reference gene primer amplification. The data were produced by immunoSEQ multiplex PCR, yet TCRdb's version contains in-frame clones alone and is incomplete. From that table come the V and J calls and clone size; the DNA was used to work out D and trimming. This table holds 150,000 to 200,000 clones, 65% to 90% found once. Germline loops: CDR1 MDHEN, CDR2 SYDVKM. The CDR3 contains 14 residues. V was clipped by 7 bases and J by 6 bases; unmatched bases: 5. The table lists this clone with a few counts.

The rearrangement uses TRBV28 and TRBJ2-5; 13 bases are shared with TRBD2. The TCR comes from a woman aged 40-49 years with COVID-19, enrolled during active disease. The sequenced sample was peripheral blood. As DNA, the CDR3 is TGTGCCAGCACGACTAGCGGGAGGCGGCAGACCCAGTACTTC. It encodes CASTTSGRRQTQYF.